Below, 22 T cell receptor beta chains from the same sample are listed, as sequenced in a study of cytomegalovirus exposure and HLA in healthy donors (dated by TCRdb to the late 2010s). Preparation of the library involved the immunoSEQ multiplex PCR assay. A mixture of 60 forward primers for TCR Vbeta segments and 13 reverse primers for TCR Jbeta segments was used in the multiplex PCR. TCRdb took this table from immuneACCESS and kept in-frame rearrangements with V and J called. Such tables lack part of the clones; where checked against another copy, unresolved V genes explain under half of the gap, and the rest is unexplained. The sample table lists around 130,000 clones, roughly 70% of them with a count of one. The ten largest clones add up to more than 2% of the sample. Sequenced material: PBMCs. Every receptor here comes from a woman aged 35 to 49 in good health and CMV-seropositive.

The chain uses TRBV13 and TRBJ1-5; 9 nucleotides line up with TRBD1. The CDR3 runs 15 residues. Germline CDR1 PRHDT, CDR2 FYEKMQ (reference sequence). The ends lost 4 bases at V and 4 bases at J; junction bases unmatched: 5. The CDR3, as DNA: TGTGCCAGCAGCTCCCGACAGGGGGGGAATCAGCCCCAGCATTTT. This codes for CASSSRQGGNQPQHF.

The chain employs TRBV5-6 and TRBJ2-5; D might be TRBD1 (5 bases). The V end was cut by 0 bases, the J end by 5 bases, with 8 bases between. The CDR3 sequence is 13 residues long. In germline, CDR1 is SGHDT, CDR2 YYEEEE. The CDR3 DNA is TGTGCCAGCAGCTTGGCAGGGCCGGAGACCCAGTACTTC. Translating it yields CASSLAGPETQYF.

CDR3 amino acids: CASSPGQENYGYTF. The CDR3 DNA reads TGTGCCAGCAGTCCCGGACAGGAAAACTATGGCTACACCTTC. The rearrangement uses TRBV6-4 and TRBJ1-2, with TRBD1 matching over 7 bases. Germline lookup yields CDR1 MRHNA and CDR2 SNTAGT. This CDR3 has 14 residues. Losses at the gene ends were 5 bases for V and 2 bases for J; bases not matched to a gene: 5.

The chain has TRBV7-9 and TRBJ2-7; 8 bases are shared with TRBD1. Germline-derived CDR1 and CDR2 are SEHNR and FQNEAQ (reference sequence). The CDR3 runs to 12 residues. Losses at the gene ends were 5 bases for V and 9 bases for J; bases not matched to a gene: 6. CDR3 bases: TGTGCCAGCAGCCAGGACAGGGCCCGGCAGTACTTC. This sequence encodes CASSQDRARQYF. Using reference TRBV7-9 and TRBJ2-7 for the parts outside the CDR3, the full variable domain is DTGVSQNPRHKITKRGQNVTFRCDPISEHNRLYWYRQTLGQGPEFLTYFQNEAQLEKSRLLSDRFSAERPKGSFSTLEIQRTEQGDSAMYLCASSQDRARQYFGPGTRLTVT.

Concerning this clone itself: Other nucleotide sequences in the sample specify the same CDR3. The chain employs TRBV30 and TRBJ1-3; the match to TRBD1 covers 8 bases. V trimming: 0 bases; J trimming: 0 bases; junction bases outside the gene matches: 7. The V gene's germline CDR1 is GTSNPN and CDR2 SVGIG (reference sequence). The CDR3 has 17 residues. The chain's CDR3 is CAWSVRSGQGSGNTIYF. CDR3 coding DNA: TGTGCCTGGAGTGTACGGTCAGGACAGGGCTCTGGAAACACCATATATTTT.

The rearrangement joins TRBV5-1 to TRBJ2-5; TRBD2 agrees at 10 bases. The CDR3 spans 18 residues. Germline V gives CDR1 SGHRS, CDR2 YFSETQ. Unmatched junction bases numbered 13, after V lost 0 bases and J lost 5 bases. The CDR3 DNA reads TGCGCCAGCAGCTTGGGGGGCACCGGGACTAGCGTGGGGGAGACCCAGTACTTC. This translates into CASSLGGTGTSVGETQYF.

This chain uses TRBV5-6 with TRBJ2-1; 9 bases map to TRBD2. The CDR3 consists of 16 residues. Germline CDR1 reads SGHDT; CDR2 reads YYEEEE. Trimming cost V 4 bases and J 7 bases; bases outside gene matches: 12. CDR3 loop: CASSRFSGSRENEQFF. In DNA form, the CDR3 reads TGTGCCAGCAGCCGATTTAGCGGGAGCCGGGAAAATGAGCAGTTCTTC.

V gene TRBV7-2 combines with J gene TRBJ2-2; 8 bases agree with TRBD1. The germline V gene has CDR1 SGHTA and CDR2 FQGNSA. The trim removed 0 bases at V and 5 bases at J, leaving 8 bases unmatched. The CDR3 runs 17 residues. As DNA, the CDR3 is TGTGCCAGCAGCTTAGCGCGAACAGGGGGAAGAACCGGGGAGCTGTTTTTT. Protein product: CASSLARTGGRTGELFF.

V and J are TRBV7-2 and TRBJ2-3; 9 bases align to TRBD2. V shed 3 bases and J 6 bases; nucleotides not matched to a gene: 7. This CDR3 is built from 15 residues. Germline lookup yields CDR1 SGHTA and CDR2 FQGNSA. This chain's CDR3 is CASSFSGRSEDTQYF. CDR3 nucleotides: TGTGCCAGCAGCTTTAGCGGGAGATCCGAGGATACGCAGTATTTT.

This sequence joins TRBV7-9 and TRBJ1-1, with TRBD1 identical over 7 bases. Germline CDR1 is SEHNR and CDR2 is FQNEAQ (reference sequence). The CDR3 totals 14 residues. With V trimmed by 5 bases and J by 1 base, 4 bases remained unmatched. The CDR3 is CASSLGQSNTEAFF. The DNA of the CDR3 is TGTGCCAGCAGCCTGGGACAGTCGAACACTGAAGCTTTCTTT.

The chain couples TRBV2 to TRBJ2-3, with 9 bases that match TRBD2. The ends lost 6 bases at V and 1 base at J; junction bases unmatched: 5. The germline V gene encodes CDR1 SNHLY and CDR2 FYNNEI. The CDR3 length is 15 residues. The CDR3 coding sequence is TGTGCCAGCAGCCCGGGACTAGCTGGCACAGATACGCAGTATTTT. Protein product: CASSPGLAGTDTQYF.

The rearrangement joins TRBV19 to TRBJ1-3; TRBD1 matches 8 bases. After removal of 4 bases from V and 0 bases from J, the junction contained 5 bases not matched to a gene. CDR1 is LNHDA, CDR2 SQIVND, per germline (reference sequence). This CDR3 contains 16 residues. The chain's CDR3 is CASSTRDRSSGNTIYF. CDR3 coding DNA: TGTGCCAGTAGTACCCGGGACAGGTCCTCTGGAAACACCATATATTTT.

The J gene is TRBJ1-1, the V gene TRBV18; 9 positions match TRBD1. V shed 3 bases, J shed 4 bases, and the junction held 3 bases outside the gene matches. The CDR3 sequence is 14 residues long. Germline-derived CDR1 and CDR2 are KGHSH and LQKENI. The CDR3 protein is CASSPRDRVTEAFF. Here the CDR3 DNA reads TGTGCCAGCTCACCTCGGGACAGGGTCACTGAAGCTTTCTTT.

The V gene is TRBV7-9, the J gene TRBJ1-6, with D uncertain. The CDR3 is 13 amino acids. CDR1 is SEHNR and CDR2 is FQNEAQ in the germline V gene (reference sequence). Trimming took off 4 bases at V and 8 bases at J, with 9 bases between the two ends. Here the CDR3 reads CASSSPLDSPLHF. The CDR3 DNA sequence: TGTGCCAGCAGCTCTCCCTTAGATTCACCCCTCCACTTT.

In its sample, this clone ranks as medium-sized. CDR3 bases: TGTGCCAGTAGTGCCAACAGGGGGTTTTTCGCGATTGAAGCTTTCTTT. Its protein product is CASSANRGFFAIEAFF. The chain combines TRBV19 with TRBJ1-1, with 8 bases matching TRBD1. Unmatched junction bases numbered 15, after V lost 5 bases and J lost 7 bases. CDR3 length: 16 amino acids. CDR1 and CDR2 (germline): LNHDA, SQIVND (reference sequence). The full variable domain, rest sourced from reference TRBV19 and TRBJ1-1, is DGGITQSPKYLFRKEGQNVTLSCEQNLNHDAMYWYRQDPGQGLRLIYYSQIVNDFQKGDIAEGYSVSREKKESFPLTVTSAQKNPTAFYLCASSANRGFFAIEAFFGQGTRLTVV.

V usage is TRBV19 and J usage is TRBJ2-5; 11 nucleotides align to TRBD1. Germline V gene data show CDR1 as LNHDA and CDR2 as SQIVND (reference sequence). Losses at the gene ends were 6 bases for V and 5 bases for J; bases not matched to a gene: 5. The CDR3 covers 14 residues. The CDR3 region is CASSRDRGSETQYF. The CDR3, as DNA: TGTGCCAGTAGCCGGGACAGGGGGAGTGAGACCCAGTACTTC.

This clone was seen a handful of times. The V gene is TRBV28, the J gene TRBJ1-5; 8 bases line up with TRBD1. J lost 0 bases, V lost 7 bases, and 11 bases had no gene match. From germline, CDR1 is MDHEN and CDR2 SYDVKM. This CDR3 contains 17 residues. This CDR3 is CASTPGQGRGSNQPQHF. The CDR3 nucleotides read TGTGCCAGCACCCCCGGACAGGGCCGGGGTAGCAATCAGCCCCAGCATTTT.

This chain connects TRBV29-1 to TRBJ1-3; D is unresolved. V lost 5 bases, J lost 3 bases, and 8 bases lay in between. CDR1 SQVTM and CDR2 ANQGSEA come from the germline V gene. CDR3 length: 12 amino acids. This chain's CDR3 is CSVPGGGNTIYF. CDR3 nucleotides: TGCAGCGTTCCTGGAGGTGGAAACACCATATATTTT.

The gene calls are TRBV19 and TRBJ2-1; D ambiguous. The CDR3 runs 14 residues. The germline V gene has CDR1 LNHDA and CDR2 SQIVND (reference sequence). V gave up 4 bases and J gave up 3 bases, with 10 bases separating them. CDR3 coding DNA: TGTGCCAGTAGTACCCCCCCACTCTACAATGAGCAGTTCTTC. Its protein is CASSTPPLYNEQFF.

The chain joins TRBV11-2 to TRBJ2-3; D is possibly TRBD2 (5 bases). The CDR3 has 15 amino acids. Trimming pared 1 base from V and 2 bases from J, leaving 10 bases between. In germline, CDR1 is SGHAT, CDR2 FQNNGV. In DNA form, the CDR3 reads TGTGCCAGCAGCTTAGGACTAAAATACACAGATACGCAGTATTTT. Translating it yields CASSLGLKYTDTQYF.

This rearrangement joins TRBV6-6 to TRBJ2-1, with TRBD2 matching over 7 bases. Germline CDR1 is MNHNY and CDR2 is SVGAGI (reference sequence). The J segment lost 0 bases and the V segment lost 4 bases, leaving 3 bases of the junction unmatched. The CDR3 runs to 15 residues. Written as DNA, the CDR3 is TGTGCCAGCAGTTCCGGGGGGATCTCCTACAATGAGCAGTTCTTC. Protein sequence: CASSSGGISYNEQFF.

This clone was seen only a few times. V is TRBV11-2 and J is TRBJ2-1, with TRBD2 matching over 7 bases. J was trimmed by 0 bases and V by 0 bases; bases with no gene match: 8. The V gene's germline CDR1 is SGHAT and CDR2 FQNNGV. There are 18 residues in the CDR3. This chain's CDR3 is CASSLERGGGRSYNEQFF. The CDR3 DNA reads TGTGCCAGCAGCTTAGAGAGGGGCGGGGGACGCTCCTACAATGAGCAGTTCTTC.